This TCR beta chain was identified in a study of identical twins' blood T cells. Study-level findings and limits: Each donor's most abundant TCRbeta clonotypes shared more CDR3 sequences with her twin than unrelated donors.

The germline V and J ends were trimmed by 4 bases and 2 bases, with 19 bases remaining between them. From germline, CDR1 is DFQATT and CDR2 SNEGSKA (reference sequence). The CDR3 is made up of 16 amino acids. Sample barcodes were added at both library ends during cDNA synthesis. TCRdb recomputed calls from the 5' RACE reads with MiXCR, one row per CDR3 protein. The sample consists of roughly 380,000 distinct CDR3 sequences, roughly 30% of them appearing once. A note on this clonotype: Its cognate antigen is unknown.

The donors were healthy female monozygous twins, three pairs in total. Likely shared infections and vaccines: all three twin pairs were reared together. The sequencing input was PBMCs. The TCR sequence derives from a woman aged 18-50 years in good health. This chain links TRBV20-1 with TRBJ2-3; maybe TRBD2 (6 bases). The CDR3 region has the DNA TGCAGTGCTAAATCCCGGACTGGCGGGGCCACAGATACGCAGTATTTT. It translates to CSAKSRTGGATDTQYF.